This T cell receptor beta chain stems from a study of blood T cell repertoires in COVID-19. This clone was picked up one time. This CDR3 is built from 16 residues. Trimming removed 1 base from V and 4 bases from J; junction bases left unmatched: 5. Per germline, CDR1 SGHRS and CDR2 YFSETQ. Original processing notes: Researchers report that nucleated cell counts were estimated from reference gene primer amplification. Some clones are missing from TCRdb's copy, which holds only in-frame ones; the method was immunoSEQ multiplex PCR. Clonal size and the V and J genes are those of that table, whereas D and trimming came from the DNA. The sample holds 180,000 or so clones, around 80% seen once.

This TCR was recovered from a middle-aged woman with COVID-19, enrolled during active disease. The J gene is TRBJ2-2, the V gene TRBV5-1, with 9 bases lining up with TRBD2. The sample consisted of peripheral blood. The CDR3 DNA reads as TGCGCCAGCAGCTTGACGGCGGGAGGGGGCACCGGGGAGCTGTTTTTT. Protein sequence: CASSLTAGGGTGELFF.